This T cell receptor beta chain was observed in a study of T cells in Graves' hyperthyroidism and ophthalmopathy. Study conclusions and caveats: Clonotypes that were expanded in thyroid above 0.001 mostly appeared in blood too.

Those patients with uncontrolled infection, other autoimmune disease, pregnancy or lactation were excluded. In this sample, this clonotype turned up many times. Its antigen remains unknown. Researchers amplified the TCR beta CDR3 regions from RNA transcripts. The HTBI set primed first-round TCR CDR3 RT-PCR. MiXCR was run by TCRdb on the multiplex PCR reads, yielding one entry per CDR3 protein. The data hold some 600,000 distinct CDR3 sequences, with about 14% observed a single time. After removal of 0 bases from V and 3 bases from J, the junction contained 2 bases not matched to a gene. The CDR3 extends over 15 amino acids. The germline CDR1 and CDR2 sequences are MNHEY and SVGAGI.

The V call is TRBV6-5, the J call TRBJ1-5; 7 nucleotides line up with TRBD1. The sequence was collected from a woman aged 25 to 39 with Graves' hyperthyroidism that later progressed to Graves' ophthalmopathy. Sequencing input: blood. The CDR3 is CASSYSGTDNQPQHF. In DNA, the CDR3 is TGTGCCAGCAGTTACTCCGGGACAGACAATCAGCCCCAGCATTTT.